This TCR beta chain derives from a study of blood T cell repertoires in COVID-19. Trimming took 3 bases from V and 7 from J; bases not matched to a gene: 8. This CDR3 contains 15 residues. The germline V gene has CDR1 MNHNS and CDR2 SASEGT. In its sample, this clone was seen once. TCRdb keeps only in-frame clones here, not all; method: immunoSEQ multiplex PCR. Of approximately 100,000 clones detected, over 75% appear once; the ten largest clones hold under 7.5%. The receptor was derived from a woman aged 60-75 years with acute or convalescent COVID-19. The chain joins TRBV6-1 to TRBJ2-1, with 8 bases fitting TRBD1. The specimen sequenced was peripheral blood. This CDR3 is CASSEVGRGLNEQFF. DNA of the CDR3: TGTGCCAGCAGTGAGGTGGGCAGGGGGCTAAATGAGCAGTTCTTC.